This entry concerns a single T cell receptor (beta chain). Its antigen remains unidentified. No quality values exist for individual bases; no much larger clone is one base distant. The trim is 0 bases for V and 15 bases for J, with a gap of 19 bases between the germline ends. The CDR3 numbers 14 residues from cysteine through phenylalanine. The only DNA kept is the CDR3, 42 bases in frame from the first base. CDR1 and CDR2 are drawn from the germline V gene (reference sequence): SEHNR, FQNEAQ. This sample is part of a study of CD8+CD57+ T cells in acquired aplastic anemia (dated by TCRdb to between 2017 and 2018). Context from the whole study: A mean of about 3.2 ug of DNA, ranging from roughly 0.19 to 27.4 ug, was extracted from sorted CD4+ and CD8+ cells. CD8+CD57+ expansion was defined as frequency above the mean frequency observed in healthy subjects.

TCR beta VDJ combination and CDR3 sequence profiling used genomic DNA as the template. An Illumina HiSeq 2000 was used for TCR repertoire sequencing. In the paper's pipeline: Repertoires were assessed using TRBV/TRBJ rearrangement plots, CDR3 size and DJ length profiles, and Simpson's diversity index. The most abundant DNA sequence in the deep sequencing data was defined as the immunodominant clone. CDR3 amino acid sequences were screened for sharing across subjects and were compared with published repertoires and the VDJdb database. The public reads were quality trimmed at Q25 with fastp and then assembled into clones with MiXCR by TCRdb, keeping productive beta chains. One record per CDR3 amino acid sequence lists the most common genes and DNA. The V and J calls reflect TCRdb's pipeline rather than the authors' work. The sample table holds 270,000 or so distinct CDR3 sequences, of which 70% to 85% were seen once. 35% to 50% of the sample is held by the ten biggest clonotypes.

Study-wide conclusions, independent of this receptor: Approximately 31 CD8+ CDR3 sequences were found in both patients and controls but appeared to be highly expressed in patients and within the immunodominant clones of the patients. No significant difference in CD8+ Simpson's diversity was found between patients and healthy controls (P=0.060).

The patients picked for sequencing were ones in whom flow cytometry had shown an expansion of CD8+CD57+ cells. Every patient had a diagnosis of severe acquired aplastic anemia based on International Study of Aplastic Anemia and Agranulocytosis and Camitta criteria. Patients had received no therapy at the time of blood sampling. In the study, sorted CD4+ and CD8+ blood T cells from patients with severe aplastic anemia and from healthy subjects underwent deep sequencing of TCR repertoires. In the USA, patient enrollment took place under clinicaltrials.gov protocols 00001620, 01623167, 00001397, 00071045, 00081523 and 00961064. Ficoll-Paque density gradient centrifugation was used to isolate peripheral blood mononuclear cells. Before DNA extraction, CD4+ and CD8+ T cells were sorted with FACS or magnetic beads.

Here the chain combines TRBV7-9 and TRBJ2-3, with the identity of the D gene unclear. The TCR was taken from a human donor with aplastic anemia. Sequencing was performed on sorted CD4+, CD8+, or CD8+CD57+ T cells (not recorded which) from PBMCs. The sequenced DNA is TGTGCCAGCAGCTTAGCGGGTGGTCACGATGCCAACTATTTT. Its protein is CASSLAGGHDANYF.